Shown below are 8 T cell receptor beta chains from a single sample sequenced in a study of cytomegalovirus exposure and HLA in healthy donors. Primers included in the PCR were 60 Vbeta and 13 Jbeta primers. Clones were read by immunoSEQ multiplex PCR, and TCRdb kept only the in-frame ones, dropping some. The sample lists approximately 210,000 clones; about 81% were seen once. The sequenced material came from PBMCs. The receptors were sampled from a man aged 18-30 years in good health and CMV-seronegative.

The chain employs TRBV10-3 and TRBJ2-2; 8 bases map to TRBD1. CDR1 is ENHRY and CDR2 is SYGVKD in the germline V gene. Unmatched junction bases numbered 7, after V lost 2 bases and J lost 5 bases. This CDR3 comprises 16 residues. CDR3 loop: CAISERDRRGTGELFF. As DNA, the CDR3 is TGTGCCATCAGTGAGCGGGACAGGAGAGGGACCGGGGAGCTGTTTTTT.

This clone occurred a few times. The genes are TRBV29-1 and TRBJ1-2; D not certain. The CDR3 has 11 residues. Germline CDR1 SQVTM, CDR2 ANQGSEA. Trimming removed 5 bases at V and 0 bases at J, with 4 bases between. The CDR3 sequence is CSVLSNYGYTF. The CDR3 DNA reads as TGCAGCGTTCTGTCTAACTATGGCTACACCTTC.

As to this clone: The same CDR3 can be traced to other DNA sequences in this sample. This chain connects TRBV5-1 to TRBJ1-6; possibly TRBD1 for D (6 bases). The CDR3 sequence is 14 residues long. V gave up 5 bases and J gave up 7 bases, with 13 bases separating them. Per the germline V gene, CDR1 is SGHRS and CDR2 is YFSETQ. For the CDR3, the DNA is TGCGCCAGCAGGGACACAGGGCGGAATTCACCCCTCCACTTT. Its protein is CASRDTGRNSPLHF.

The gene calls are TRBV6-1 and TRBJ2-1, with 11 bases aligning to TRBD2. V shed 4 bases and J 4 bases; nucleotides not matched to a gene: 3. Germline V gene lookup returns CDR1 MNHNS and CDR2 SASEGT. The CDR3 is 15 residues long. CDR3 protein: CASSGTSGFYNEQFF. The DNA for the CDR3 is TGTGCCAGCAGTGGGACTAGCGGGTTTTACAATGAGCAGTTCTTC.

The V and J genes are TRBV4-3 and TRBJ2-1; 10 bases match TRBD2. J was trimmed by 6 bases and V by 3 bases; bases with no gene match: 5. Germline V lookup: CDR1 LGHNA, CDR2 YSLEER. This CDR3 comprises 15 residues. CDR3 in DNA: TGCGCCAGCAGCCAGAGCGGGAGGGCCTCCAATGAGCAGTTCTTC. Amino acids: CASSQSGRASNEQFF.

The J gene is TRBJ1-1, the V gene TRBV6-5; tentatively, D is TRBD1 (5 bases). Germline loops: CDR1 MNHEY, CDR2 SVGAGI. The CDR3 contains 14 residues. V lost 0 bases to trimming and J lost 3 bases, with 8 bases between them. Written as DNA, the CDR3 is TGTGCCAGCAGTTACTCGTCAGGGTACACTGAAGCTTTCTTT. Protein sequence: CASSYSSGYTEAFF.

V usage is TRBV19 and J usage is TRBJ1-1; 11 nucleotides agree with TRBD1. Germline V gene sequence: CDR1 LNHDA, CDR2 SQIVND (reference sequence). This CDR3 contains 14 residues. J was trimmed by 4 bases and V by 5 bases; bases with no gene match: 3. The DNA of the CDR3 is TGTGCCAGTAGTGGGACAGGGGGTTTCACTGAAGCTTTCTTT. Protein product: CASSGTGGFTEAFF.

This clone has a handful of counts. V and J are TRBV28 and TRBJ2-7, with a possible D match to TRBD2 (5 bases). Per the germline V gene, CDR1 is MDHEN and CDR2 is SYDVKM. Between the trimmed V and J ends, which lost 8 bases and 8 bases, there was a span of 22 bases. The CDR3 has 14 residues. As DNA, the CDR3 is TGTGCCAGCCTCTGGACTTCCGGCTCCCGTAAGCAGTACTTC. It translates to CASLWTSGSRKQYF.